Sequencing of this TCR beta chain was carried out in a study of Graves' ophthalmopathy and Graves' hyperthyroidism. Amplified TCR beta CDR3 regions were obtained using RNA transcripts as template. The library came from an HTBI-primed first-round RT-PCR and a second-round multiplex PCR. Each CDR3 protein is one row after TCRdb ran MiXCR on the multiplex PCR reads. The table shows 350,000 or so distinct CDR3 sequences, with roughly 16% occurring only once. V dropped 5 bases and J dropped 5 bases, with 15 bases sitting between them. This CDR3 has 13 amino acids. Germline V gene lookup returns CDR1 GTSNPN and CDR2 SVGIG (reference sequence). Every ophthalmopathy donor presented moderate-to-severe activity, CAS ≥3, NOSPECS ≥4 and duration under 3 months. The table lists this clonotype with many counts. Its antigen remains unidentified. General study points: Blood also harbored most expanded thyroid clonotypes above 0.001 frequency. A 13-signature model separated ophthalmopathy from stable hyperthyroidism, roughly 85% sensitivity, 80% to 83% specificity.

Sequencing used peripheral blood. The chain links TRBV30 to TRBJ1-1, with D unclear. The TCR originated in an adult man with Graves' ophthalmopathy. The CDR3: CAWQLNSRTEAFF. CDR3 in DNA: TGTGCCTGGCAATTAAACAGTAGGACTGAAGCTTTCTTT.